This T cell receptor (beta chain) emerged from a study of blood T cell repertoires in COVID-19 (TCRdb year 2020). Describing the broader study: Samples from collaborators originated in the United States, Italy and Spain and spanned both the acute and convalescent phases of COVID-19. Nearly every sample came with metadata listing a de-identified subject ID, COVID-19 status, age in years and sex. The dataset comprised deeply sampled blood TCRbeta repertoires from subjects exposed to, actively infected with, or recovered from COVID-19. Samples were obtained from the ongoing ImmuneRACE study (first 160 participants) and from over 1,000 subjects provided by 6 global collaborators. The material from the prospective study consisted of cDNA or gDNA derived from T cells, B-cell-depleted T cells, or PBMCs. The repertoires were made available in a free public database intended to serve as a resource for research on the immune response to SARS-CoV-2. Where available, HLA class I and class II types were obtained from metadata supplied by the sample provider rather than from assay-based typing.

The immunoSEQ Assay, a bias-controlled multiplex PCR, was used to amplify TCRbeta CDR3 regions from genomic DNA. Concerning the study's data processing: Within the assay, amplification of reference gene primers was used to estimate how many nucleated cells each sample contained. To quantify the absolute abundance of each unique TCRbeta CDR3 rearrangement, sequence reads were collapsed and filtered. Productive Simpson clonality was computed per sample as the square root of Simpson's diversity index over productive rearrangements. TCRdb took over this immuneACCESS table, retaining in-frame rearrangements with V and J assigned. Such tables are incomplete; in checked studies, under half of the missing clones stem from an unresolved V gene, and the remainder is unexplained. That table furnishes V, J and clone size, whereas the DNA furnished D and trimming. The sample table shows over 250,000 clones, and over 80% are seen once. Clones ranked in the top ten supply roughly 10% of the sample.

Spanning cysteine to phenylalanine, the CDR3 consists of 16 amino acids. Kept here is only the CDR3 DNA, which spans 48 bases and is read in frame from base 1. The germline V gene (reference sequence) gives CDR1 as SEHNR and CDR2 as FQNEAQ. Ends trimmed: V by 7 bases, J by 3 bases; bases unmatched to a gene: 13. Overall study results and their limits: How much clinical and demographic metadata was included differed by source and by participant, and the metadata was provided uncurated.

In Seattle, one collaborating source enrolled patients while the infection was active and tracked those patients longitudinally over the course of disease. Whole blood was collected in K2EDTA tubes by collaborating institutions according to the institutions' own protocols. For TCRbeta analysis, collaborator samples were shipped as frozen whole blood, as isolated PBMCs, or as DNA extracted from either sample type. As to this clone: Its antigen target is currently unknown. Base qualities were left out, and no much larger clone turns up one base away.

Material: peripheral blood. This sequence was found in a woman between 65 and 79 years old with COVID-19, enrolled during active disease. The sequence joins TRBV7-9 to TRBJ2-7; 9 of the junction bases match TRBD1. The DNA sequence is given as TGTGCCAGCATCCCCAGGGGGGGACAGGGTTTCTACGAGCAGTACTTC. It translates to CASIPRGGQGFYEQYF.